The clone carrying this T cell receptor beta chain was seen repeatedly, ten times or more. What it binds is not known. The sample originates from a study of T cell repertoires in cytomegalovirus infection. In the study overall: CMV infection together with matching HLA type was indicated by public TCR beta signatures.

Each CDR3 protein gets one entry after TCRdb re-called the reads with MiXCR. The data contain fewer than 550,000 distinct CDR3 sequences, about 11% of them singletons. V lost 6 bases to trimming and J lost 1 base; unmatched junction nucleotides: 5. Germline-derived CDR1 and CDR2 are WSHSY and SAAADI. This CDR3 is built from 14 residues. Findings and limits, study-wide: Carriers of CMV plus the relevant HLA were identified by cumulative public TCR beta family frequency. The ex vivo response was dominated by HLA-C-restricted CMV-specific TCR beta clonotypes.

The clonotype was recovered from a human donor in good health (CMV status not recorded). Some clones in this sample may be carry-over from other donors' samples. The chain links TRBV10-2 to TRBJ1-1; the match to TRBD1 covers 7 bases. The sequenced sample consisted of PBMCs. The CDR3 coding sequence is TGCGCCAGCAGCGACGGGACAGCGAACACTGAAGCTTTCTTT. Its protein product is CASSDGTANTEAFF.